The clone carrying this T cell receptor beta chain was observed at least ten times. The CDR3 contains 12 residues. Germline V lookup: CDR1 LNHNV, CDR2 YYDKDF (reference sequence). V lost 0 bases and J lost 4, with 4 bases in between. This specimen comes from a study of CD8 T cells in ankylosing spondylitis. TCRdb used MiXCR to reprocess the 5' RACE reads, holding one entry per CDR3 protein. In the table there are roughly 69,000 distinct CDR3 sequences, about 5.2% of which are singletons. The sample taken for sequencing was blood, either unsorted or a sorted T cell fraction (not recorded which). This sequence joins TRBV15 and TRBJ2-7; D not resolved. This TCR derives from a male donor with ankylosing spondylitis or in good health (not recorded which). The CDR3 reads CATSRDFYEQYF. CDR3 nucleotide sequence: TGTGCCACCAGCAGAGATTTTTACGAGCAGTACTTC.